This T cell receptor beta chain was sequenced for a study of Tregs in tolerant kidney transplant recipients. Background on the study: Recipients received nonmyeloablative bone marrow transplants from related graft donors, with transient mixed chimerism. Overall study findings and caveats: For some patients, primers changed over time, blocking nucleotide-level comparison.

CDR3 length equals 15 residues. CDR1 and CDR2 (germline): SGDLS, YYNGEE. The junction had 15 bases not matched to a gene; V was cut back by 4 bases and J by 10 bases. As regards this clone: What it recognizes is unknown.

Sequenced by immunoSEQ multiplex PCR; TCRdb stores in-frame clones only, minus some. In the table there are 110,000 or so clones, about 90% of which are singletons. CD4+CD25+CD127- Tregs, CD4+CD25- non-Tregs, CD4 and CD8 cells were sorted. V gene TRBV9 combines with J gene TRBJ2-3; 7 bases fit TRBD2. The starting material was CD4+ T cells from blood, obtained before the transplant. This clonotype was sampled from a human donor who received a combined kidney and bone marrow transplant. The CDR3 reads CASSPRPASTSPQYF. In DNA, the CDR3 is TGTGCCAGCAGCCCTCGACCCGCCTCGACTAGCCCGCAGTATTTT.